Listed here are 13 T cell receptor beta chains from one sample, sequenced in a study of tumor-infiltrating lymphocytes in localized non-small cell lung cancer. TCRdb keeps only in-frame clones here, not all; method: immunoSEQ multiplex PCR. The sample carries roughly 13,000 clones, around four fifths recorded once. Sequences were obtained from uninvolved lung tissue not adjacent to the tumor. These receptors originate from a human donor with non-small cell lung cancer.

This clone occurred once. V usage is TRBV7-2 and J usage is TRBJ2-3, with 8 bases aligning to TRBD2. The CDR3 is 15 residues long. Per the germline V gene, CDR1 is SGHTA and CDR2 is FQGNSA. Trimming cost V 7 bases and J 2 bases; bases outside gene matches: 8. CDR3 protein: CASTAAGVNTDTQYF. CDR3 sequence (DNA): TGTGCCAGCACCGCAGCGGGGGTGAACACAGATACGCAGTATTTT.

V and J are TRBV4-1 and TRBJ1-2, with 7 bases aligning to TRBD1. Trimming took 0 bases from V and 2 from J; bases not matched to a gene: 0. CDR3 length equals 14 residues. Germline V CDR1 and CDR2: MGHRA, YSYEKL. The CDR3 loop reads CASSQEGQNYGYTF. As DNA, the CDR3 is TGCGCCAGCAGCCAAGAGGGACAGAACTATGGCTACACCTTC.

The chain employs TRBV5-1 and TRBJ1-1, with 7 positions matching TRBD1. Germline-derived CDR1 and CDR2 are SGHRS and YFSETQ. The CDR3 covers 12 residues. The junction had 0 bases not matched to a gene; V was cut back by 3 bases and J by 4 bases. The CDR3: CASSSGGTEAFF. The CDR3 DNA reads TGCGCCAGCAGCTCAGGGGGCACTGAAGCTTTCTTT.

This clone was counted between two and nine times. The chain has TRBV4-3 and TRBJ2-7; D is perhaps TRBD1 (6 bases). This CDR3 comprises 15 residues. Germline values: CDR1 LGHNA, CDR2 YSLEER. Trimming removed 1 base at V and 3 bases at J, with 13 bases between. The CDR3 here is CASSQATGWDYEQYF. The CDR3 region has the DNA TGCGCCAGCAGCCAAGCGACAGGATGGGACTACGAGCAGTACTTC.

V is TRBV7-9 and J is TRBJ2-3; D is possibly TRBD2 (6 bases). The CDR3 consists of 14 residues. V lost 3 bases and J lost 3, with 10 bases in between. The V gene's germline CDR1 is SEHNR and CDR2 FQNEAQ (reference sequence). The chain's CDR3 is CASSLTAGTDTQYF. The CDR3, as DNA: TGTGCCAGCAGCTTGACCGCGGGGACAGATACGCAGTATTTT. The entire variable domain, with the rest obtained from reference TRBV7-9 and TRBJ2-3, is as follows: DTGVSQNPRHKITKRGQNVTFRCDPISEHNRLYWYRQTLGQGPEFLTYFQNEAQLEKSRLLSDRFSAERPKGSFSTLEIQRTEQGDSAMYLCASSLTAGTDTQYFGPGTRLTVL.

The chain carries TRBV7-8 and TRBJ2-5; 10 bases line up with TRBD2. The CDR3 has 16 amino acids. With V trimmed by 1 base and J by 1 base, 3 bases remained unmatched. The germline gives CDR1 SGHVS, CDR2 FQNEAQ. CDR3 sequence: CASSLVSGRFQETQYF. The CDR3 region has the DNA TGTGCCAGCAGCTTAGTTAGCGGGAGGTTCCAAGAGACCCAGTACTTC. Full variable domain (remainder filled in from reference TRBV7-8 and TRBJ2-5): GAGVSQSPRYKVAKRGQDVALRCDPISGHVSLFWYQQALGQGPEFLTYFQNEAQLDKSGLPSDRFFAERPEGSVSTLKIQRTQQEDSAVYLCASSLVSGRFQETQYFGPGTRLLVL.

This chain connects TRBV10-3 to TRBJ2-3; TRBD1 matches 8 bases. CDR3 length equals 16 residues. CDR1 and CDR2 from the germline V gene are ENHRY and SYGVKD. The ends lost 3 bases at V and 1 base at J; junction bases unmatched: 6. CDR3 protein: CAISESPGQGTDTQYF. Here the CDR3 DNA reads TGTGCCATCAGTGAATCTCCGGGACAGGGCACAGATACGCAGTATTTT.

The chain uses TRBV14 and TRBJ1-2; no firm D call. Deletions cut 2 bases from V and 4 bases from J, with 20 bases between. This CDR3 contains 17 residues. Germline CDR1 is SGHDN and CDR2 is FVKESK. The CDR3 region has the DNA TGTGCCAGCAGCCAAAGGAGCCCCGTGGGGTCCCCCTATGGCTACACCTTC. It encodes CASSQRSPVGSPYGYTF.

J is TRBJ1-2 and V is TRBV4-1; D may be TRBD1 (6 bases). Germline assignment: CDR1 MGHRA and CDR2 YSYEKL. This CDR3 is built from 14 residues. The ends were cut back, 4 bases at V and 7 bases at J, with 16 bases in the middle. This CDR3 reads CASSLIQGSAGYTF. The CDR3 DNA reads as TGCGCCAGCAGCCTTATACAGGGAAGCGCTGGCTACACCTTC.

The chain is built from TRBV25-1 and TRBJ2-1, with 9 positions matching TRBD1. The trim removed 2 bases at V and 2 bases at J, leaving 10 bases unmatched. This CDR3 is 18 amino acids long. Germline CDR1 and CDR2: MGHDK and SYGVNS. CDR3 region: CASSEVGQGRDPYNEQFF. The CDR3 nucleotides are TGTGCCAGCAGTGAAGTCGGACAGGGGCGGGACCCCTACAATGAGCAGTTCTTC.

The gene calls are TRBV7-2 and TRBJ1-1; the D is unclear. Looked up from germline, CDR1 is SGHTA and CDR2 is FQGNSA. The CDR3 consists of 13 residues. Trimming removed 1 base from V and 5 bases from J, with 8 bases in between. CDR3 protein: CASSLDGGTEAFF. In DNA form, the CDR3 reads TGTGCCAGCAGCTTAGACGGAGGGACTGAAGCTTTCTTT.

This chain links TRBV6-6 with TRBJ1-5; perhaps TRBD1 as D (6 bases). Trimming cost V 7 bases and J 5 bases, with 15 bases left between them. The CDR3 is 14 amino acids. CDR1 and CDR2 (germline): MNHNY, SVGAGI (reference sequence). The CDR3 nucleotides read TGTGCCAGCAATGGCAGGGGAGGGGATCAGCCCCAGCATTTT. It codes for CASNGRGGDQPQHF.

The CDR3 bases are TGTGCCAGCAGCTTAAGTGTCAGGGGTAATCAGCCCCAGCATTTT. This sequence encodes CASSLSVRGNQPQHF. The rearrangement links TRBV7-2 to TRBJ1-5, with a tentative D call TRBD1 (6 bases). Germline assignment: CDR1 SGHTA and CDR2 FQGNSA. This CDR3 region has 15 residues. The V end lost 2 bases, the J end lost 4 bases, and 12 bases lay between the germline ends.